This TCR beta chain emerged from a study of persistence of HIV-infected CD4 T cells. The stimulus was lysate of CMV-infected fibroblasts, around 10 ug/mL. CD40L/CD69 double-negative CD45RO-high memory CD4+ T cells were collected. PBMCs were depleted of CD8+ T cells before stimulation. Germline lookup yields CDR1 SGHNT and CDR2 YYREEE (reference sequence). The CDR3 loop spans 14 amino acids. V dropped 2 bases and J dropped 2 bases, with 11 bases sitting between them. Sequencing used immunoSEQ version 4 in survey mode. Genomic DNA was diluted to 10 ng/uL, up to 1 ug per sample. This table comes from immunoSEQ multiplex PCR, and its TCRdb copy is limited to in-frame clones, with some not included. The table records 25,000 to 35,000 clones, roughly four fifths of them present only once. In the case of this clone: Its antigen remains unknown.

The rearrangement joins TRBV5-4 to TRBJ2-7, with D tentatively TRBD1 (5 bases). This receptor was obtained from an adult man with HIV who was CMV-seropositive. Sample: CD4+ T cells sorted from PBMCs after approximately 20-hour stimulation, taken from a patient who received antiretroviral therapy. CDR3 in DNA: TGTGCCAGCAGCTTCCAGGGAAGGACCTACGAGCAGTACTTC. Its translation is CASSFQGRTYEQYF. The variable domain in full, with the rest retrieved from reference TRBV5-4 and TRBJ2-7, is ETGVTQSPTHLIKTRGQQVTLRCSSQSGHNTVSWYQQALGQGPQFIFQYYREEENGRGNFPPRFSGLQFPNYSSELNVNALELDDSALYLCASSFQGRTYEQYFGPGTRLTVT.